The entry below describes one TCR beta chain. Antigen: not known. This sample was included in a study of cytomegalovirus exposure and HLA in healthy donors. Findings and limits, study-wide: Under in vitro conditions, a few CMV-associated chains were confirmed as specific for CMV antigens. The study recorded more than 150 TCR beta chains that were cytomegalovirus-associated.

Both 60 Vbeta primers and 13 Jbeta primers went into the PCR. Assay: immunoSEQ multiplex PCR; the TCRdb copy retains only in-frame clones and omits some. This sample has about 160,000 clones, with roughly four fifths found just once. Germline V gives CDR1 SGHTA, CDR2 FQGNSA. The CDR3 is made up of 13 amino acids. V was pared by 4 bases and J by 4 bases, with 11 bases between. The sequencing input was PBMCs. The chain combines TRBV7-2 with TRBJ2-7; no clear D gene. The origin of this receptor is a woman between 50 and 59 years old in good health and CMV-seronegative. The CDR3 is CASSSRQTYEQYF. CDR3 DNA: TGTGCCAGCAGCTCCAGGCAGACGTACGAGCAGTACTTC. Full variable domain (remainder filled in from reference TRBV7-2 and TRBJ2-7): GAGVSQSPSNKVTEKGKDVELRCDPISGHTALYWYRQSLGQGLEFLIYFQGNSAPDKSGLPSDRFSAERTGGSVSTLTIQRTQQEDSAVYLCASSSRQTYEQYFGPGTRLTVT.